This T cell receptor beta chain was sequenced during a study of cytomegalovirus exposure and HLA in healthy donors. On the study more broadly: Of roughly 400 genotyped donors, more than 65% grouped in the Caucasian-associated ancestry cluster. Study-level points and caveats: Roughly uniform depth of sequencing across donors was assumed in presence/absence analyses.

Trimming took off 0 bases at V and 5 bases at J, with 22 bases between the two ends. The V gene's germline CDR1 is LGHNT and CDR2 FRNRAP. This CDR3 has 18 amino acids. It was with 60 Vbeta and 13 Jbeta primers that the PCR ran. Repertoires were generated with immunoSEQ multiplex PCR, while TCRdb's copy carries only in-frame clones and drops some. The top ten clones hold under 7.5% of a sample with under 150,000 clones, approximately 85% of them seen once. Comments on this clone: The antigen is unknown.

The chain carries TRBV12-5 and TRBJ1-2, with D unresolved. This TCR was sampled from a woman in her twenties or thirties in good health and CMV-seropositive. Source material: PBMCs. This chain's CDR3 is CASGLVLYGVADPYGYTF. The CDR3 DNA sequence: TGTGCTAGTGGTTTGGTACTGTACGGGGTGGCCGACCCATATGGCTACACCTTC.